These 12 T cell receptor beta chains came from one sample sequenced in a study of T cell repertoires in cytomegalovirus infection. The antigens these receptors bind are not known. In TCRdb, the reads were re-called with MiXCR into one record per CDR3 protein. The sample has 800,000 to 950,000 distinct CDR3 sequences, 30% to 35% seen once. Sample: cultured CD8+ T cells from PBMCs, taken from culture after CMV antigen stimulation. These receptors all come from a human donor in good health (CMV status not recorded). Some clones in this sample may be carry-over from other donors' samples.

Regarding this clonotype: This sequence may be a read error, since a much larger clone differs from it by one base. J is TRBJ2-7 and V is TRBV5-4; the D is unclear. CDR1 SGHNT and CDR2 YYREEE come from the germline V gene (reference sequence). The CDR3 runs to 11 residues. The CDR3 is CASSHSSEQYF. CDR3 in DNA: TGTGCCAGCAGCCACTCCTCCGAGCAGTACTTC.

V and J are TRBV4-2 and TRBJ2-3, with TRBD1 as a possible D gene (6 bases). CDR1 and CDR2 (germline): LGHNA, YNFKEQ. The CDR3 loop spans 16 amino acids. V dropped 2 bases and J dropped 2 bases, with 14 bases sitting between them. CDR3 sequence reads: CASSQPGQTYTDTQYF. For the CDR3, the DNA is TGTGCCAGCAGCCAACCTGGACAGACCTACACAGATACGCAGTATTTT.

The rearrangement joins TRBV29-1 to TRBJ2-7; 9 positions match TRBD1. Germline V gene data show CDR1 as SQVTM and CDR2 as ANQGSEA. The V and J ends lost 7 bases and 2 bases, in that order; junction bases with no gene match: 3. The CDR3 totals 12 residues. The CDR3 loop is CSGGDRAYEQYF. The CDR3 region has the DNA TGCAGCGGAGGGGACAGGGCCTACGAGCAGTACTTC.

A few counts support this clonotype. J is TRBJ2-1 and V is TRBV7-6; TRBD2 agrees at 7 bases. V lost 5 bases to trimming and J lost 4 bases; unmatched junction nucleotides: 5. The CDR3 is 14 residues long. Per germline, CDR1 SGHVS and CDR2 FNYEAQ. CDR3 sequence reads: CASSPGTMYNEQFF. Here the CDR3 DNA reads TGTGCCAGCAGCCCAGGGACTATGTACAATGAGCAGTTCTTC.

J is TRBJ1-5 and V is TRBV28; D is undetermined. Germline values: CDR1 MDHEN, CDR2 SYDVKM. Deletions cut 7 bases from V and 5 bases from J, with 18 bases between. The CDR3 consists of 15 residues. The CDR3 DNA is TGTGCCAGCACCCCTAACGAGGGCAGAGATCAGCCCCAGCATTTT. It translates to CASTPNEGRDQPQHF.

The chain has TRBV6-2 or TRBV6-3 and TRBJ2-3, with 10 bases lining up with TRBD2. The V segment lost 2 bases and the J segment 2 bases; nucleotides outside the gene matches: 10. This CDR3 is built from 18 residues. The germline V gene encodes CDR1 MNHEY and CDR2 SVGEGT. CDR3 nucleotides: TGTGCCAGCAGTTACGAAGGGACTAGCGATACATACACAGATACGCAGTATTTT. Protein sequence: CASSYEGTSDTYTDTQYF.

V gene TRBV2 combines with J gene TRBJ2-1; D tentatively fits TRBD1 or TRBD2 (5 bases each). The germline V and J ends were trimmed by 7 bases and 8 bases, with 18 bases remaining between them. This CDR3 is built from 14 residues. Germline V gene data show CDR1 as SNHLY and CDR2 as FYNNEI. The CDR3 reads CASMIRGPQDEQFF. CDR3 sequence (DNA): TGTGCCAGCATGATCCGGGGACCTCAAGATGAGCAGTTCTTC. The whole variable domain, remainder taken from reference TRBV2 and TRBJ2-1, is EPEVTQTPSHQVTQMGQEVILRCVPISNHLYFYWYRQILGQKVEFLVSFYNNEISEKSEIFDDQFSVERPDGSNFTLKIRSTKLEDSAMYFCASMIRGPQDEQFFGPGTRLTVL.

This clonotype was seen only a few times. J is TRBJ2-3 and V is TRBV19; possible D gene TRBD2, 6 bases. The ends were cut back, 3 bases at V and 4 bases at J, with 14 bases in the middle. The germline V gene has CDR1 LNHDA and CDR2 SQIVND (reference sequence). The CDR3 consists of 15 residues. The CDR3 DNA follows: TGTGCCAGTAGTATCAACGGAGGGCGTCCAGATACGCAGTATTTT. Encoded protein: CASSINGGRPDTQYF.

V usage is TRBV7-6 and J usage is TRBJ2-3; 9 bases line up with TRBD2. Germline V lookup: CDR1 SGHVS, CDR2 FNYEAQ. The CDR3 has 17 amino acids. With V trimmed by 5 bases and J by 0 bases, 9 bases remained unmatched. CDR3 bases: TGTGCCAGCAGCCAACCATCAAGCGGGGGGAGCACAGATACGCAGTATTTT. Translation: CASSQPSSGGSTDTQYF.

This clonotype was picked up many times. V is TRBV7-2 and J is TRBJ2-5, with TRBD1 matching 9 bases. V shed 4 bases, J shed 4 bases, and the junction held 10 bases outside the gene matches. Germline loops: CDR1 SGHTA, CDR2 FQGNSA. The CDR3 is made up of 16 amino acids. This CDR3 is CASSSVYRGLGETQYF. DNA for the CDR3: TGTGCCAGCAGCTCCGTCTACAGGGGGCTTGGAGAGACCCAGTACTTC. Drawing the rest from reference TRBV7-2 and TRBJ2-5, the complete variable domain is GAGVSQSPSNKVTEKGKDVELRCDPISGHTALYWYRQSLGQGLEFLIYFQGNSAPDKSGLPSDRFSAERTGGSVSTLTIQRTQQEDSAVYLCASSSVYRGLGETQYFGPGTRLLVL.

This clonotype has just a few counts. Here the CDR3 DNA reads TGTGCCAGTCTCCGGGAGGGACACAATCAGCCCCAGCATTTT. It translates to CASLREGHNQPQHF. The chain uses TRBV19 and TRBJ1-5; TRBD1 might be the D (6 bases). Trimming pared 8 bases from V and 3 bases from J, leaving 14 bases between. This CDR3 has 14 residues. Germline V gene sequence: CDR1 LNHDA, CDR2 SQIVND (reference sequence).

This clonotype was picked up one time. The chain combines TRBV12-3 or TRBV12-4 with TRBJ2-3; D gene unclear. This CDR3 region has 17 residues. V was cut by 3 bases and J by 3 bases, with 19 bases left in between. The CDR3 nucleotides read TGTGCCAGCAGTTTTAGGGTTCGGCCAGCCTATACAGATACGCAGTATTTT. It is translated as CASSFRVRPAYTDTQYF.